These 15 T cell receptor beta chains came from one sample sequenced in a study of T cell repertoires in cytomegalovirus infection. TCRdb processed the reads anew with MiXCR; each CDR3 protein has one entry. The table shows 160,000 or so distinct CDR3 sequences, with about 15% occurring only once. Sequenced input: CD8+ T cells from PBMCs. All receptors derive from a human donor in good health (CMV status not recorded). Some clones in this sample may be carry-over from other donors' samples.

CDR3 protein: CASSGSSSGRYNEQFF. DNA of the CDR3: TGTGCCAGCAGTGGCTCCTCTAGCGGGAGGTACAATGAGCAGTTCTTC. V and J are TRBV6-2 or TRBV6-3 and TRBJ2-1; 11 nucleotides line up with TRBD2. The V segment lost 5 bases and the J segment 4 bases; nucleotides outside the gene matches: 7. The CDR3 covers 16 residues. CDR1 and CDR2 from the germline V gene are MNHEY and SVGEGT.

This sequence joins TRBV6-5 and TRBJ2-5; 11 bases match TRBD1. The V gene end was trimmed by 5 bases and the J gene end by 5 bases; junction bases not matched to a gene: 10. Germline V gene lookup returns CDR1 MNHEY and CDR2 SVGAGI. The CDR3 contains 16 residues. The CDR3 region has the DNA TGTGCCAGCAGTCAATACTCGGGACAGGGGGAGGAGACCCAGTACTTC. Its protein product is CASSQYSGQGEETQYF.

The CDR3 region has the DNA TGTGCCAGCAGCTTGGGGACAGGGATCGGCGAGCAGTACTTC. Encoded protein: CASSLGTGIGEQYF. The chain couples TRBV5-6 to TRBJ2-7; the match to TRBD1 covers 8 bases. CDR1 and CDR2 from the germline V gene are SGHDT and YYEEEE. The CDR3 covers 14 residues. The J segment lost 6 bases and the V segment lost 0 bases, leaving 5 bases of the junction unmatched.

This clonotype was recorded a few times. The CDR3, as DNA: TGTGCCATCAGTGAGTTCTTAGAGGGAGCCGCCTCCAATGAGCAGTTCTTC. Encoded protein: CAISEFLEGAASNEQFF. This chain uses TRBV10-3 with TRBJ2-1; a weak D match, TRBD2 (5 bases). This CDR3 has 17 amino acids. Germline V lookup: CDR1 ENHRY, CDR2 SYGVKD. V gave up 1 base and J gave up 6 bases, with 19 bases separating them.

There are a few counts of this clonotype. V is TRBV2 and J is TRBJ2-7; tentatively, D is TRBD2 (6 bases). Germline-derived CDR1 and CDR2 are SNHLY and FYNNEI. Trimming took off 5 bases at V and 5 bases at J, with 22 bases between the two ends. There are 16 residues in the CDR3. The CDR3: CASSPTGAGRWDEQYF. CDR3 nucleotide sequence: TGTGCCAGCAGTCCGACTGGGGCAGGGAGGTGGGACGAGCAGTACTTC.

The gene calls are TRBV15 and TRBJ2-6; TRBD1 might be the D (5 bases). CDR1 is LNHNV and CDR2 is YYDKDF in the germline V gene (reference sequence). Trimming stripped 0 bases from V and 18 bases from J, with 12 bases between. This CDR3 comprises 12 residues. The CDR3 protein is CATSRDRADKTF. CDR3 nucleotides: TGTGCCACCAGCAGAGACAGGGCTGACAAGACTTTC. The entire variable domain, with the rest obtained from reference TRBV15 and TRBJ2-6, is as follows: DAMVIQNPRYQVTQFGKPVTLSCSQTLNHNVMYWYQQKSSQAPKLLFHYYDKDFNNEADTPDNFQSRRPNTSFCFLDIRSPGLGDTAMYLCATSRDRADKTFGAGSRLTVL.

CDR3 DNA sequence: TGTGCCACCAGCAGAGGCGGCGGGGGGTTCCAAGAGACCCAGTACTTC. It translates to CATSRGGGGFQETQYF. This rearrangement joins TRBV15 to TRBJ2-5; 8 nucleotides align to TRBD2. CDR3 size: 16 residues. The J segment lost 1 base and the V segment lost 1 base, leaving 5 bases of the junction unmatched. Germline lookup yields CDR1 LNHNV and CDR2 YYDKDF (reference sequence).

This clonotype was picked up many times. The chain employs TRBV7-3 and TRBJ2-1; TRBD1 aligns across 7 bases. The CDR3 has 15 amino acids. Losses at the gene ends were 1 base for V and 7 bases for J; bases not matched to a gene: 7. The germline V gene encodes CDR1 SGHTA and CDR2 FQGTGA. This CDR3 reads CASSLSRTGRNEQFF. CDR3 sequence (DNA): TGTGCCAGCAGCTTAAGTCGGACAGGAAGGAATGAGCAGTTCTTC.

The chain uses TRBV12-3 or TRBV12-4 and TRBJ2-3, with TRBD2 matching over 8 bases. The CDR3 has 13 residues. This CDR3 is CTSGTRFTDTQYF. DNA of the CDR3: TGTACCTCCGGGACTAGGTTTACAGATACGCAGTATTTT.

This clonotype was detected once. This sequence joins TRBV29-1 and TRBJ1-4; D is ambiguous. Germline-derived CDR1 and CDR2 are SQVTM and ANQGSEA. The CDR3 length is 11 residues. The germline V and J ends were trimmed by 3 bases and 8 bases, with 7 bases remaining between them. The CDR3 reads CSVEYGEKLFF. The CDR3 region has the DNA TGCAGCGTTGAGTACGGGGAAAAACTGTTTTTT.

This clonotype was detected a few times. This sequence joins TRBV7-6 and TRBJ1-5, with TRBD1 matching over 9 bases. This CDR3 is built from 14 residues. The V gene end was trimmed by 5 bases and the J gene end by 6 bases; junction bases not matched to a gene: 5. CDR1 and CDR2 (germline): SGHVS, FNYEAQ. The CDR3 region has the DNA TGTGCCAGCAGCCCCGGGACAGGGACTCAGCCCCAGCATTTT. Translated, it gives CASSPGTGTQPQHF.

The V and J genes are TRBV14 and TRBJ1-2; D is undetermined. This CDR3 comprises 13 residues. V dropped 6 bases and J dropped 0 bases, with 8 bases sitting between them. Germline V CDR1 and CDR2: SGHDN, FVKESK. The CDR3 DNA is TGTGCCAGCAGTCAGCACACTAACTATGGCTACACCTTC. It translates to CASSQHTNYGYTF.

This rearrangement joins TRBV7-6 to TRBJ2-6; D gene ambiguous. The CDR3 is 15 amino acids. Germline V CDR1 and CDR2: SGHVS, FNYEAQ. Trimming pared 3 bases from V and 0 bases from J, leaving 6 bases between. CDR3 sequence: CASSFARSGANVLTF. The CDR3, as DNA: TGTGCCAGCAGCTTTGCTCGCTCTGGGGCCAACGTCCTGACTTTC.

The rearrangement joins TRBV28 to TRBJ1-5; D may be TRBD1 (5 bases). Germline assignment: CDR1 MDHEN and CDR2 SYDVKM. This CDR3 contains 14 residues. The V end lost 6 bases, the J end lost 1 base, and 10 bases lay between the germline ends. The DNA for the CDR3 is TGTGCCAGCAGCCCGGGGGAGAGCAATCAGCCCCAGCATTTT. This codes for CASSPGESNQPQHF.

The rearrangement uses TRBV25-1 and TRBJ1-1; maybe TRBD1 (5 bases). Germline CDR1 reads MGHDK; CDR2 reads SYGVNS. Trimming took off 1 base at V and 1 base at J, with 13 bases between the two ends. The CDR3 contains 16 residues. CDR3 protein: CASSELGQEANTEAFF. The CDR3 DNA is TGTGCCAGCAGTGAATTGGGGCAGGAGGCGAACACTGAAGCTTTCTTT.